This TCR beta chain derives from a study of beta chain features in type 1 diabetes. Turning to this clone: The same CDR3 arises from other DNA sequences in this sample as well.

The CDR3 loop spans 14 amino acids. V lost 0 bases and J 2 bases, leaving 6 bases between the germline ends. Germline V gives CDR1 SGDLS, CDR2 YYNGEE. As every portion of the isolated RNA was reverse transcribed, the sequencing read expressed TCRB transcripts. Measured with immunoSEQ multiplex PCR; TCRdb has only the in-frame clones, and not every one. The sample consists of 450,000 to 600,000 clones, approximately 30% of them appearing once. Sequencing input: naive CD4+ T cells from blood. The clonotype comes from a man younger than 30 in good health. V is TRBV9 and J is TRBJ1-5; weak D call: TRBD1 (5 bases). The CDR3, as DNA: TGTGCCAGCAGCGTAGAAGGGGGCAATCAGCCCCAGCATTTT. The encoded protein is CASSVEGGNQPQHF.